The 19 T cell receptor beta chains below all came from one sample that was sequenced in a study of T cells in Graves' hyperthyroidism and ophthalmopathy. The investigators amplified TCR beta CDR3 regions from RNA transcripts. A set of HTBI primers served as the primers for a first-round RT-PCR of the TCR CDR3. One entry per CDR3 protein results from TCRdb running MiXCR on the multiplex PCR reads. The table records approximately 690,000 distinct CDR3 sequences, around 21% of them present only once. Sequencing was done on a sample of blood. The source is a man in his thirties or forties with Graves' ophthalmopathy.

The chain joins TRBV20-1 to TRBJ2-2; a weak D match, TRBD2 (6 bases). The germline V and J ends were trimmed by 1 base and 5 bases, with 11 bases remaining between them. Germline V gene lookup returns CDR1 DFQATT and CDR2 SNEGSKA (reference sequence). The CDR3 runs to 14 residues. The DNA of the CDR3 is TGCAGTGCTAGAGGGGGACTGGGAACCGGGGAGCTGTTTTTT. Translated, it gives CSARGGLGTGELFF.

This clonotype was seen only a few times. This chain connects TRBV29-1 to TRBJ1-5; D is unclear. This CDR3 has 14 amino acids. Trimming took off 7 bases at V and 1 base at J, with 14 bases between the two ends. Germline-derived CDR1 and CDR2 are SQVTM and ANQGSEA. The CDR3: CSAPQGMSNQPQHF. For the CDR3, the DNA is TGCAGCGCGCCCCAAGGGATGAGCAATCAGCCCCAGCATTTT.

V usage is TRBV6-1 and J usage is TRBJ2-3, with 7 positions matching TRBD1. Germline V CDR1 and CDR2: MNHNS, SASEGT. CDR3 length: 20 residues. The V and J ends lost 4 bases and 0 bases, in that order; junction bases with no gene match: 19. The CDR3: CASSAAPGTATILSTDTQYF. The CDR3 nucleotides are TGTGCCAGCAGTGCCGCCCCCGGGACAGCAACCATCCTTAGCACAGATACGCAGTATTTT.

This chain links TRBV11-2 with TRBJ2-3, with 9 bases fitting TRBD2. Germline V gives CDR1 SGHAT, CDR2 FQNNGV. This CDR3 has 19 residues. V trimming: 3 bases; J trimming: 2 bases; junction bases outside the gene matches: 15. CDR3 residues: CASSFTPYLAGDNTDTQYF. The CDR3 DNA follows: TGTGCCAGCAGCTTCACCCCCTATTTAGCGGGAGATAACACAGATACGCAGTATTTT.

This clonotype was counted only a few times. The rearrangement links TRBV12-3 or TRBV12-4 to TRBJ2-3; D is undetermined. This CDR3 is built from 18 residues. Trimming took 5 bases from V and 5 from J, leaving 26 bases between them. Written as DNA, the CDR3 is TGTGCCAGCAGTCCCTCCCGCCATCTCCTTCTAGGTGGAGATACGCAGTATTTT. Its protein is CASSPSRHLLLGGDTQYF.

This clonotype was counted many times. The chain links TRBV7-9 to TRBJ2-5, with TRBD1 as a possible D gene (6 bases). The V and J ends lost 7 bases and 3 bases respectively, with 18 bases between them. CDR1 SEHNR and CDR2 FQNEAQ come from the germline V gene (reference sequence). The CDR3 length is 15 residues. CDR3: CASTNVYHREETQYF. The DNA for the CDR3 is TGTGCCAGCACCAACGTTTATCACAGGGAAGAGACCCAGTACTTC.

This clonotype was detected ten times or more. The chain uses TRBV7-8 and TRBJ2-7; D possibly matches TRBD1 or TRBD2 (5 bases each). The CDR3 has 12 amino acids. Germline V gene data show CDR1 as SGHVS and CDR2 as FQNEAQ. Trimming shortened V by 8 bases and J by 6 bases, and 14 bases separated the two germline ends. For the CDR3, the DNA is TGTGCCAGCGGCAGGGACGGGCTCGAGCAGTACTTC. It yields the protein CASGRDGLEQYF.

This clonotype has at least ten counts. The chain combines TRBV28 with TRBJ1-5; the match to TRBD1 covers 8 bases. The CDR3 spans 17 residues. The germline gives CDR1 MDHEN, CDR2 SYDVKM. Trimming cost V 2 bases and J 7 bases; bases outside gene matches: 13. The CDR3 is CASSLSTAGGAGQPQHF. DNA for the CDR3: TGTGCCAGCAGTTTAAGCACCGCAGGGGGCGCAGGACAGCCCCAGCATTTT.

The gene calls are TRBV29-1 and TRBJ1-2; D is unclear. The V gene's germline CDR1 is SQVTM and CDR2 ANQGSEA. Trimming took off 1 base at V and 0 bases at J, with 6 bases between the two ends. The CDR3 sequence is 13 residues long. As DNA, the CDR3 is TGCAGCGTTGAAGGGCCAGCTAACTATGGCTACACCTTC. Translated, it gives CSVEGPANYGYTF.

CDR3 region: CATHRYNEQFF. In DNA, the CDR3 is TGTGCCACCCACCGATACAATGAGCAGTTCTTC. This chain connects TRBV27 to TRBJ2-1; no firm D call. Germline V gene data show CDR1 as MNHEY and CDR2 as SMNVEV (reference sequence). The CDR3 has 11 residues. Trimming took 10 bases from V and 4 from J, leaving 8 bases between them.

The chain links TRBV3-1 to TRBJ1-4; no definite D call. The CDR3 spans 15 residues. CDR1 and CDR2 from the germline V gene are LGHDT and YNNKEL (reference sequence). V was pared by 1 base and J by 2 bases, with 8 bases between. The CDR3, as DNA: TGTGCCAGCAGCCAAGGTTCGTGGACTAATGAAAAACTGTTTTTT. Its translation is CASSQGSWTNEKLFF.

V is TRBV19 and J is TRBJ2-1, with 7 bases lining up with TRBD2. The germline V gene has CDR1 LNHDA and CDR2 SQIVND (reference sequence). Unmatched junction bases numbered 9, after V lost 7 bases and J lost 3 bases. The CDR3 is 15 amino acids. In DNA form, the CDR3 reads TGTGCCAGTAAGGCTAGCGGATCAAACTACAATGAGCAGTTCTTC. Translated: CASKASGSNYNEQFF.

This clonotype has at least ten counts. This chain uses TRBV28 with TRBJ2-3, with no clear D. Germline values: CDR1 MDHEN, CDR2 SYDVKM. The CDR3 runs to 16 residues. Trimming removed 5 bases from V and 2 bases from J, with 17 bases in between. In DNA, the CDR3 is TGTGCCAGCAGTCCTCGCGGTCGCGGATACACAGATACGCAGTATTTT. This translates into CASSPRGRGYTDTQYF.

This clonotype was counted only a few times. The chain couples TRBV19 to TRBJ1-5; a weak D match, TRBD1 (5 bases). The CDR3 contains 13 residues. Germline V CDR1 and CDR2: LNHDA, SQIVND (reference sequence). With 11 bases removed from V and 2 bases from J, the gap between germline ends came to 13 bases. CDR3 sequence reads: CAAQGFGNQPQHF. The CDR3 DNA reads TGTGCCGCCCAGGGATTCGGCAATCAGCCCCAGCATTTT.

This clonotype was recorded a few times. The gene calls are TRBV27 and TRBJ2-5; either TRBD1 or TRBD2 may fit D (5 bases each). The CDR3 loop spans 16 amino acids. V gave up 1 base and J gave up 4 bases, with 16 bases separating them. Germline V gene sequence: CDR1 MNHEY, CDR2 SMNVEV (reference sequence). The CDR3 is CASSLYGARVRETQYF. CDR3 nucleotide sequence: TGTGCCAGCAGTTTATACGGGGCCAGGGTACGAGAGACCCAGTACTTC.

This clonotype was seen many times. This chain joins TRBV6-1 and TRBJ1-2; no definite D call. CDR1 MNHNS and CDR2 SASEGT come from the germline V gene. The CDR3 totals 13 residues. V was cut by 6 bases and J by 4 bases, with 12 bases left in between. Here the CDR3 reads CASSPLGSYGYTF. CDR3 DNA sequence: TGTGCCAGCAGCCCCCTCGGCAGCTATGGCTACACCTTC.

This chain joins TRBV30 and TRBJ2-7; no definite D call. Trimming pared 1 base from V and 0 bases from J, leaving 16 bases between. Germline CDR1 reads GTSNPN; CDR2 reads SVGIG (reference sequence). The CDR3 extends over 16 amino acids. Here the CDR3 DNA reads TGTGCCTGGAGTGCCATCCGGCGAACCCCCTCCTACGAGCAGTACTTC. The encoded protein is CAWSAIRRTPSYEQYF.

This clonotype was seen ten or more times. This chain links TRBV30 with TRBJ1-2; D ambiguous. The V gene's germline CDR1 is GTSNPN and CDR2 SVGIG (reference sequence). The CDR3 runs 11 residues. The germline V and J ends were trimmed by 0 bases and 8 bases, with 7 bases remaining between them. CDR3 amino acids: CAWSVAVGYTF. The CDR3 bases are TGTGCCTGGAGTGTTGCAGTCGGCTACACCTTC.

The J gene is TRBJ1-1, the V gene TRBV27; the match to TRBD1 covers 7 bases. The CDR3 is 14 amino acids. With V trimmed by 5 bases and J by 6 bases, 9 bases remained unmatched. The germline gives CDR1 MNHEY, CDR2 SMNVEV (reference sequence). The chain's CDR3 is CASSITGTAPEAFF. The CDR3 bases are TGTGCCAGCAGTATCACCGGGACAGCCCCTGAAGCTTTCTTT.